The 26 T cell receptor beta chains listed next were all sequenced from one sample in a study of beta chain features in type 1 diabetes. Study-wide points: TCRB CDR3s from Type 1 diabetes patients were moderately but significantly shorter in all four CD4+ subsets.

These TCRs' antigens remain unknown. Expressed TCRB transcripts were sequenced after all isolated RNA was converted to cDNA. Data came from immunoSEQ multiplex PCR; TCRdb stores just in-frame clones and leaves some out. Counted here are 400,000 or so clones, 8.5% to 10% occurring once; the ten biggest clones make up about 0.64%. Sequenced sample: central memory CD4+ T cells from blood. Every receptor here comes from a man aged 25-40 years with type 1 diabetes.

The chain uses TRBV2 and TRBJ2-5; TRBD1 matches 7 bases. There are 12 residues in the CDR3. The V gene's germline CDR1 is SNHLY and CDR2 FYNNEI. Here the CDR3 reads CATGEIQETQYF. CDR3 nucleotides: TGTGCTACAGGGGAAATACAAGAGACCCAGTACTTC.

This clone was observed a few times. The rearrangement uses TRBV11-1 and TRBJ2-1; 7 nucleotides match TRBD2. The CDR3 sequence is 16 residues long. The germline V gene has CDR1 SGHAT and CDR2 FQDESV (reference sequence). V shed 4 bases and J 10 bases; nucleotides not matched to a gene: 16. The CDR3 DNA is TGTGCCAGCAGCTCAGTAGGGAGGGCCAATAGTTACGAGCAGTTCTTC. Protein product: CASSSVGRANSYEQFF.

A few counts support this clone. The CDR3 protein is CASSAQGVTEAFF. DNA for the CDR3: TGTGCCAGCAGCGCCCAGGGGGTCACTGAAGCTTTCTTT. The chain carries TRBV7-6 and TRBJ1-1; TRBD1 matches 7 bases. This CDR3 is built from 13 residues. V was pared by 5 bases and J by 4 bases, with 4 bases of the junction left unmatched. CDR1 SGHVS and CDR2 FNYEAQ come from the germline V gene.

The chain couples TRBV19 to TRBJ2-2; D is possibly TRBD2 (6 bases). The CDR3 totals 15 residues. Germline loops: CDR1 LNHDA, CDR2 SQIVND (reference sequence). The ends were cut back, 7 bases at V and 1 base at J, with 13 bases in the middle. CDR3 nucleotides: TGTGCCAGTACATTAAGGCGGGAGAACACCGGGGAGCTGTTTTTT. Its translation is CASTLRRENTGELFF.

The chain links TRBV6-1 to TRBJ1-1; D call uncertain. CDR3 size: 14 residues. Germline V gives CDR1 MNHNS, CDR2 SASEGT. V was trimmed by 2 bases and J by 1 base, leaving 8 bases between them. CDR3 coding DNA: TGTGCCAGCAGTGAATTTCAGGCGAACACTGAAGCTTTCTTT. As protein: CASSEFQANTEAFF.

In its sample, this clone was seen many times. The chain uses TRBV2 and TRBJ2-1; 13 positions agree with TRBD2. Germline V gene sequence: CDR1 SNHLY, CDR2 FYNNEI. J gave up 9 bases and V 8 bases, and 7 bases lay outside the gene matches. This CDR3 is 14 amino acids long. The CDR3 DNA sequence: TGTGCCAGCCGGACTAGCGGGAGAATCGGTGAGCAGTTCTTC. Translation: CASRTSGRIGEQFF.

This clone was counted between two and nine times. The chain joins TRBV11-2 to TRBJ1-1; D not certain. Deletions cut 1 base from V and 1 base from J, with 4 bases between. The CDR3 runs 13 residues. CDR1 SGHAT and CDR2 FQNNGV come from the germline V gene. CDR3: CASSLARNTEAFF. The CDR3 region has the DNA TGTGCCAGCAGCTTAGCGAGGAACACTGAAGCTTTCTTT.

The rearrangement uses TRBV6-5 and TRBJ2-5; the match to TRBD1 covers 7 bases. The DNA matches TRBJ2-7 better at its end, which makes the J call doubtful. The V gene's germline CDR1 is MNHEY and CDR2 SVGAGI. The CDR3 is 16 residues long. The DNA for the CDR3 is TGTGCCAGCAGTTACTCTTACAGGGGCAACTCCTACGAGCAGTACTTC. Translated, it gives CASSYSYRGNSYEQYF.

This clone has more than one count but fewer than ten. The chain links TRBV6-5 to TRBJ1-4; D is uncertain. The CDR3 totals 14 residues. Germline values: CDR1 MNHEY, CDR2 SVGAGI. Deletions cut 2 bases from V and 6 bases from J, with 10 bases between. The CDR3 here is CASSYDNLDEKLFF. The CDR3, as DNA: TGTGCCAGCAGTTACGACAACCTTGATGAAAAACTGTTTTTT.

This rearrangement joins TRBV30 to TRBJ2-1; 14 bases are shared with TRBD2. The CDR3 runs to 14 residues. J gave up 15 bases and V 2 bases, and 9 bases lay outside the gene matches. CDR1 and CDR2 (germline): GTSNPN, SVGIG (reference sequence). The CDR3 spells CAWSLGTSGSSPFF. The CDR3 DNA reads as TGTGCCTGGAGTCTGGGGACTAGCGGGAGTTCGCCGTTCTTC.

This clone was observed a few times. It is likely a read error: a sequence one base away is far more abundant. The gene calls are TRBV4-2 and TRBJ2-7; 7 bases are a match to TRBD1. CDR3 size: 14 residues. Unmatched junction bases numbered 10, after V lost 6 bases and J lost 5 bases. CDR1 is LGHNA and CDR2 is YNFKEQ in the germline V gene. The CDR3 loop is CASRERQGIHEQYF. The CDR3 DNA follows: TGTGCCAGCAGAGAGAGACAGGGCATCCACGAGCAGTACTTC.

This chain joins TRBV25-1 and TRBJ1-1; D remains ambiguous. V lost 7 bases, J lost 1 base, and 10 bases lay in between. This CDR3 spans 13 amino acids. Germline assignment: CDR1 MGHDK and CDR2 SYGVNS. The CDR3 nucleotides read TGTGCCAGCAAGATAAACCCGAACACTGAAGCTTTCTTT. Translation: CASKINPNTEAFF.

The chain links TRBV9 to TRBJ2-2, with TRBD1 matching 7 bases. Per the germline V gene, CDR1 is SGDLS and CDR2 is YYNGEE. J lost 2 bases, V lost 0 bases, and 4 bases had no gene match. The CDR3 sequence is 16 residues long. CDR3 loop: CASSVVGQTNTGELFF. The CDR3 DNA is TGTGCCAGCAGCGTAGTGGGACAGACAAACACCGGGGAGCTGTTTTTT.

V usage is TRBV5-4 and J usage is TRBJ2-1; D perhaps matches TRBD2 (5 bases). Germline V gene lookup returns CDR1 SGHNT and CDR2 YYREEE (reference sequence). With 4 bases removed from V and 4 bases from J, the gap between germline ends came to 6 bases. This CDR3 contains 12 residues. CDR3 amino acids: CASSPGYNEQFF. CDR3 nucleotides: TGTGCCAGCAGCCCGGGATACAATGAGCAGTTCTTC.

This clone was counted at least ten times. This chain connects TRBV28 to TRBJ2-7; D is ambiguous. Germline V gives CDR1 MDHEN, CDR2 SYDVKM. This CDR3 is 12 amino acids long. Between the trimmed V and J ends, which lost 6 bases and 6 bases, there was a span of 12 bases. CDR3 protein: CASSPQQAEQYF. The CDR3 DNA reads TGTGCCAGCAGCCCCCAACAAGCCGAGCAGTACTTC. The whole variable domain, remainder taken from reference TRBV28 and TRBJ2-7, is DVKVTQSSRYLVKRTGEKVFLECVQDMDHENMFWYRQDPGLGLRLIYFSYDVKMKEKGDIPEGYSVSREKKERFSLILESASTNQTSMYLCASSPQQAEQYFGPGTRLTVT.

This clone was observed a handful of times. The chain carries TRBV29-1 and TRBJ2-3, with D maybe TRBD1 (6 bases). With 3 bases removed from V and 2 bases from J, the gap between germline ends came to 15 bases. The CDR3 is 15 residues long. Germline V gene sequence: CDR1 SQVTM, CDR2 ANQGSEA. In DNA, the CDR3 is TGCAGCGTTGAGGGGGCGGCGGACCTCACAGATACGCAGTATTTT. Its protein product is CSVEGAADLTDTQYF.

This chain joins TRBV11-2 and TRBJ2-3; 10 bases line up with TRBD2. Germline trimming cut 0 bases from V and 7 bases from J; bases unmatched to any gene: 10. Looked up from germline, CDR1 is SGHAT and CDR2 is FQNNGV. The CDR3 runs 17 residues. The chain's CDR3 is CASSLDLASGGGNTQYF. The CDR3 coding sequence is TGTGCCAGCAGCTTAGATCTCGCTAGCGGGGGCGGGAATACGCAGTATTTT.

In this sample, this clone turned up a few times. This chain joins TRBV10-3 and TRBJ2-5; TRBD2 is a possible D gene (6 bases). The germline V gene encodes CDR1 ENHRY and CDR2 SYGVKD. The CDR3 is 12 amino acids. The V gene lost 10 bases and the J gene lost 3 bases, with 12 bases spanning the gap. CDR3 nucleotide sequence: TGTGCCACACTAGGGGAGGAAGAGACCCAGTACTTC. Its translation is CATLGEEETQYF.

The sample holds a few counts of this clone. V gene TRBV9 combines with J gene TRBJ1-3, with 7 positions matching TRBD1. Germline CDR1 reads SGDLS; CDR2 reads YYNGEE. This CDR3 is built from 15 residues. V dropped 3 bases and J dropped 2; count of bases not matched to a gene: 5. The CDR3 bases are TGTGCCAGCAGCGACGGGACAGCGACTGGAAACACCATATATTTT. Translation: CASSDGTATGNTIYF.

The V and J genes are TRBV6-6 and TRBJ1-4, with 9 bases lining up with TRBD1. From germline, CDR1 is MNHNY and CDR2 SVGAGI (reference sequence). The CDR3 extends over 13 amino acids. V lost 5 bases, J lost 8 bases, and 3 bases stayed unmatched. CDR3 sequence (DNA): TGTGCCAGCAGTGAGGGACAGGGCGAAAAACTGTTTTTT. It specifies CASSEGQGEKLFF.

CDR3 region: CASSLRWDTQYF. The DNA of the CDR3 is TGTGCCAGCAGCTTAAGATGGGATACGCAGTATTTT. V is TRBV7-7 and J is TRBJ2-3, with D unresolved. The ends were cut back, 2 bases at V and 6 bases at J, with 6 bases in the middle. The V gene's germline CDR1 is SSHAT and CDR2 FNYEAQ (reference sequence). The CDR3 is made up of 12 amino acids.

The chain combines TRBV11-2 with TRBJ2-3; D may match TRBD1 or TRBD2 (5 bases each). The CDR3 extends over 14 amino acids. The V end lost 4 bases, the J end lost 6 bases, and 14 bases lay between the germline ends. The germline CDR1 and CDR2 sequences are SGHAT and FQNNGV. CDR3 DNA sequence: TGTGCCAGCAGCTCCCCCGGGGCGCCGGATACGCAGTATTTT. Amino acid sequence: CASSSPGAPDTQYF.

This clone showed up just a few times. The chain employs TRBV5-6 and TRBJ1-1; 9 bases match TRBD1. The germline gives CDR1 SGHDT, CDR2 YYEEEE. This CDR3 contains 15 residues. Trimming took 4 bases from V and 3 from J; bases not matched to a gene: 7. CDR3 in DNA: TGTGCCAGCAGCCAAGCGACAGGGGGGCACACTGAAGCTTTCTTT. Its translation: CASSQATGGHTEAFF.

The genes are TRBV28 and TRBJ2-5; D remains unclear. Trimming left V 3 bases short and J 5 bases short, with 7 bases between. Germline V lookup: CDR1 MDHEN, CDR2 SYDVKM. This CDR3 spans 12 amino acids. Here the CDR3 reads CASSFPPETQYF. The CDR3 DNA is TGTGCCAGCAGTTTTCCCCCGGAGACCCAGTACTTC.

In its sample, this clone was seen a few times. The V call is TRBV6-5, the J call TRBJ1-4, with D hard to call. Germline V gene lookup returns CDR1 MNHEY and CDR2 SVGAGI. Trimming shortened V by 4 bases and J by 3 bases, and 12 bases separated the two germline ends. This CDR3 is 15 amino acids long. CDR3 region: CASSFEGRPNEKLFF. The CDR3 DNA reads as TGTGCCAGCAGTTTTGAAGGACGGCCTAATGAAAAACTGTTTTTT.

In regard to this clone: Other DNA sequences in the sample encode the same CDR3. This chain joins TRBV28 and TRBJ1-2, with 9 bases aligning to TRBD1. In germline, CDR1 is MDHEN, CDR2 SYDVKM. V gave up 5 bases and J gave up 1 base; unmatched junction bases: 2. This CDR3 region has 14 residues. The chain's CDR3 is CASSQGQGNYGYTF. DNA for the CDR3: TGTGCCAGCAGTCAGGGACAGGGTAACTATGGCTACACCTTC.